The present TCR beta chain was sequenced within a study of radiation and T cells in renal cell carcinoma. The wider study: Nephrectomy followed 15 Gy stereotactic body radiation by 4 weeks.

CDR1 is MNHEY and CDR2 is SMNVEV in the germline V gene (reference sequence). The CDR3 spans 14 residues. V was cut by 10 bases and J by 2 bases, with 17 bases left in between. Study conclusions and caveats: Without pretreatment biopsies, baseline tumor clonotype presence was undetermined. From baseline, blood top tumor clonotypes peaked at 2 weeks post-radiation.

Profiling relied on immunoSEQ multiplex PCR, and the TCRdb table lists in-frame clones only, not all of them. This table has some 130,000 clones, approximately 75% appearing once. In the case of this clone: What it binds is unknown.

This sample's time point: blood 2 weeks post-SBRT. Treatment meaning: 15 Gy SBRT to primary tumor, nephrectomy 4 weeks later. Clear cell pathology was present in this patient's renal cell carcinoma. Here the sequenced sample was blood, taken from a patient whose treatment included radiotherapy and nephrectomy. This clonotype originated in a woman in her sixties with renal cell carcinoma. This chain links TRBV27 with TRBJ2-5; no firm D call. Here the CDR3 reads CATRSVGFQETQYF. The DNA for the CDR3 is TGTGCCACCCGTTCCGTAGGGTTTCAAGAGACCCAGTACTTC.